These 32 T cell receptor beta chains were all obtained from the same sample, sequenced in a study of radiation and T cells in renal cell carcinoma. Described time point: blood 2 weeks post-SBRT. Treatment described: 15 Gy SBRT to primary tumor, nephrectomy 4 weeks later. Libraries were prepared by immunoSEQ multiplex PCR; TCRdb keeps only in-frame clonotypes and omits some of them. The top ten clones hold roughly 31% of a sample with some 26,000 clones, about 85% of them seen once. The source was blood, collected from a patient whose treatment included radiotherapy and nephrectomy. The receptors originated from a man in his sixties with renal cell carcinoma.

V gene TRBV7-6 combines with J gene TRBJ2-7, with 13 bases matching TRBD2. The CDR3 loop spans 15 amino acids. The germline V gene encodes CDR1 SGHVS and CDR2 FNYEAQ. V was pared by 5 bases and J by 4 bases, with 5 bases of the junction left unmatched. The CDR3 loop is CASSQGLAGEYEQYF. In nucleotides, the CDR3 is TGTGCCAGCAGCCAAGGACTAGCGGGAGAGTACGAGCAGTACTTC.

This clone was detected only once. The CDR3 DNA sequence: TGCGCCAGCAGCCAAGACTGGAATGCCGGGGAGCTGTTTTTT. Encoded protein: CASSQDWNAGELFF. The rearrangement links TRBV4-3 to TRBJ2-2, with D unresolved. Per the germline V gene, CDR1 is LGHNA and CDR2 is YSLEER. V lost 0 bases and J lost 6, with 8 bases in between. There are 14 residues in the CDR3.

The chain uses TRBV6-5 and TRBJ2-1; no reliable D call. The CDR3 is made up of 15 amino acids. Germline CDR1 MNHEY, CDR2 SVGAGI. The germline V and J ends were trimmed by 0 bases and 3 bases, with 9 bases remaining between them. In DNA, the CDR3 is TGTGCCAGCAGTTACTCAGGCGAATACTACAATGAGCAGTTCTTC. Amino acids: CASSYSGEYYNEQFF.

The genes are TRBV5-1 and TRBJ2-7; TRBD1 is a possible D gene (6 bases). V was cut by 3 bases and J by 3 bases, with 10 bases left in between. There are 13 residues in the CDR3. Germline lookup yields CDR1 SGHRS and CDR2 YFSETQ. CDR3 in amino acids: CASSWGHGYEQYF. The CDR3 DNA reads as TGCGCCAGCAGCTGGGGGCACGGCTACGAGCAGTACTTC. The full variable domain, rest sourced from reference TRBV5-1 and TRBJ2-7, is KAGVTQTPRYLIKTRGQQVTLSCSPISGHRSVSWYQQTPGQGLQFLFEYFSETQRNKGNFPGRFSGRQFSNSRSEMNVSTLELGDSALYLCASSWGHGYEQYFGPGTRLTVT.

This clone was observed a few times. For the CDR3, the DNA is TGTGCCTGGAGTGTAGGGGGGTACACTGAAGCTTTCTTT. It is translated as CAWSVGGYTEAFF. The gene calls are TRBV30 and TRBJ1-1, with D possibly being TRBD1 (6 bases). V was clipped by 0 bases and J by 3 bases, with 8 bases between them. This CDR3 has 13 amino acids. Germline assignment: CDR1 GTSNPN and CDR2 SVGIG (reference sequence).

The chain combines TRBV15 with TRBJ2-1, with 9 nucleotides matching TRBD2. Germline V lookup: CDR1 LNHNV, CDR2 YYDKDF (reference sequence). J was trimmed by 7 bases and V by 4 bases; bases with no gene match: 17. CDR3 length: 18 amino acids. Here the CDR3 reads CATSIPLGAGGPWNEQFF. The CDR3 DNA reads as TGTGCCACCAGCATCCCCCTGGGGGCGGGAGGGCCTTGGAATGAGCAGTTCTTC.

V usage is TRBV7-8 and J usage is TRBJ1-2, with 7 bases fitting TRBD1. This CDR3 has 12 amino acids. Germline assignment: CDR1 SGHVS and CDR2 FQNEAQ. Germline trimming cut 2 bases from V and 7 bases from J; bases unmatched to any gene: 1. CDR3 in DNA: TGTGCCAGCAGCTTACCAGGGGGTGGCTACACCTTC. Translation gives CASSLPGGGYTF.

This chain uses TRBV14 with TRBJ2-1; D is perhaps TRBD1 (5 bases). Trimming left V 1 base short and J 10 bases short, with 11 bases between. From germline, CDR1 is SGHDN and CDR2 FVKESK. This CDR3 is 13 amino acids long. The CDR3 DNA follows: TGTGCCAGCAGCCAAGGGGGCCTCGGGGAGCAGTTCTTC. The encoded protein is CASSQGGLGEQFF.

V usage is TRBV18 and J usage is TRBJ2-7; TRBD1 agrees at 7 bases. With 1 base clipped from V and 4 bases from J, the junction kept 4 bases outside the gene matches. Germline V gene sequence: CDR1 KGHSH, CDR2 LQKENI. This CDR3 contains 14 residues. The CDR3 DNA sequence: TGTGCCAGCTCACCACGGCAGGGGGTATACGAGCAGTACTTC. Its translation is CASSPRQGVYEQYF.

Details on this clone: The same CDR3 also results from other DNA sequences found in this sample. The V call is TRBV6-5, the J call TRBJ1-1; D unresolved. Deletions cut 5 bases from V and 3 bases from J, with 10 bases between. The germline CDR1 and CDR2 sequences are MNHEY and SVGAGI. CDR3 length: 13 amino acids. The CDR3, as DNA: TGTGCCAGCAGTCTCACGAGACACACTGAAGCTTTCTTT. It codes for CASSLTRHTEAFF.

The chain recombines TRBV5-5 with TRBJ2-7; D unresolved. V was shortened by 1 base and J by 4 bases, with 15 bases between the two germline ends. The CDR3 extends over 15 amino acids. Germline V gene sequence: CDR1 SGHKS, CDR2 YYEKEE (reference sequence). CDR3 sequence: CASSLSWTEFYEQYF. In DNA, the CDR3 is TGTGCCAGCAGCTTGTCTTGGACGGAATTTTACGAGCAGTACTTC.

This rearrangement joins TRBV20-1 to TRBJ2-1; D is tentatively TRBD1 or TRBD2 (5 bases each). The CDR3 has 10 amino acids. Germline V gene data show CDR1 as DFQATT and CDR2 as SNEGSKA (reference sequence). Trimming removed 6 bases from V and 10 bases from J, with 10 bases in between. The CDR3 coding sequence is TGCAGTGCGACCCGGGACGAGCAGTTCTTC. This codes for CSATRDEQFF.

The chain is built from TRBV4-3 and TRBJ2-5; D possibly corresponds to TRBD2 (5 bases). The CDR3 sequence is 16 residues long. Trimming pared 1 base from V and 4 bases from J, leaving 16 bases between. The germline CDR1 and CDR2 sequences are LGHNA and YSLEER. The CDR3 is CASSQGGQAMGETQYF. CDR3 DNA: TGCGCCAGCAGCCAAGGAGGGCAGGCTATGGGAGAGACCCAGTACTTC.

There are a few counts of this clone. CDR3 sequence: CASSPSGRARYEQYF. CDR3 nucleotide sequence: TGTGCCAGCAGCCCAAGCGGGAGGGCAAGGTACGAGCAGTACTTC. This chain links TRBV5-4 with TRBJ2-7; TRBD2 matches at 10 bases. From germline, CDR1 is SGHNT and CDR2 YYREEE (reference sequence). The CDR3 covers 15 residues. V lost 4 bases to trimming and J lost 4 bases; unmatched junction nucleotides: 8.

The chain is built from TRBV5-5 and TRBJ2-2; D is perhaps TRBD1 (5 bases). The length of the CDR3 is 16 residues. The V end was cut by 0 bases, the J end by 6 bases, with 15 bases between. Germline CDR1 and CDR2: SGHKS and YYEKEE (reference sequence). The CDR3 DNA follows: TGTGCCAGCAGCTTGGCCAGCAGGGTCGGCGCCGGGGAGCTGTTTTTT. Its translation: CASSLASRVGAGELFF. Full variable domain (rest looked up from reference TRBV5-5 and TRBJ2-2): DAGVTQSPTHLIKTRGQQVTLRCSPISGHKSVSWYQQVLGQGPQFIFQYYEKEERGRGNFPDRFSARQFPNYSSELNVNALLLGDSALYLCASSLASRVGAGELFFGEGSRLTVL.

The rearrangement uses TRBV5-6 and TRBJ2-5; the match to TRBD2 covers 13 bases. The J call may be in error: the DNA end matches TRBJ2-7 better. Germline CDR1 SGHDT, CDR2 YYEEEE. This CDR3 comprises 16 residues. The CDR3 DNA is TGTGCCAGCAGCACACTCCCGGGACTAGCGGGGTACGAGCAGTACTTC. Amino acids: CASSTLPGLAGYEQYF.

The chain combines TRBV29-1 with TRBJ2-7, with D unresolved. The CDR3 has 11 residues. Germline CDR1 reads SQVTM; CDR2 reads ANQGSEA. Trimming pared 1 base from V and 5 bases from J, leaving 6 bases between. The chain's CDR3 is CSVEGSNEQYF. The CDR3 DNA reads TGCAGCGTTGAAGGTTCCAACGAGCAGTACTTC.

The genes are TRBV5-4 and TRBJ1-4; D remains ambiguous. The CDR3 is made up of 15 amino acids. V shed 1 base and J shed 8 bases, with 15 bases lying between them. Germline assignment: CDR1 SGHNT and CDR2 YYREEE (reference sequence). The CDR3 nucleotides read TGTGCCAGCAGCTTGAAAGGACCGGGCCCGGAAAAACTGTTTTTT. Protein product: CASSLKGPGPEKLFF.

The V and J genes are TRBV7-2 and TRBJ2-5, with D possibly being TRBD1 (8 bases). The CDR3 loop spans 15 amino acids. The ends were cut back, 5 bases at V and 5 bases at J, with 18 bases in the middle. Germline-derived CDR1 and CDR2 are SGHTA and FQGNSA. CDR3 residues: CASSHRQGREETQYF. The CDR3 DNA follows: TGTGCCAGCAGCCACAGACAGGGGAGGGAGGAGACCCAGTACTTC.

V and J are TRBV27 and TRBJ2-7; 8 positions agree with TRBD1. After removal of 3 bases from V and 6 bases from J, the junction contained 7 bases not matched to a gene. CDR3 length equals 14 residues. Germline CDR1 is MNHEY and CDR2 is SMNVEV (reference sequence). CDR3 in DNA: TGTGCCAGCAGTTTCAGGGGGCGGGGCAGCGAGCAGTACTTC. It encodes CASSFRGRGSEQYF.

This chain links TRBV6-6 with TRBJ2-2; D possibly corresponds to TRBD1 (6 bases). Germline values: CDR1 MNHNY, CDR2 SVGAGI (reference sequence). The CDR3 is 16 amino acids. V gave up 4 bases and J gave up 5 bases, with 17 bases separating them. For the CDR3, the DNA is TGTGCCAGCAGTTTCCTCCCCAGGGGATGGACCGGGGAGCTGTTTTTT. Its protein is CASSFLPRGWTGELFF.

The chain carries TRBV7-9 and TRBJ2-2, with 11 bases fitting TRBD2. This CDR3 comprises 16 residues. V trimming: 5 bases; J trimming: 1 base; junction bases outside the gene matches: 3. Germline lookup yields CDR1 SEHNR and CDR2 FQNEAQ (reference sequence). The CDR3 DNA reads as TGTGCCAGCAGCCCGACTAGCGGGGTGAACACCGGGGAGCTGTTTTTT. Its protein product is CASSPTSGVNTGELFF. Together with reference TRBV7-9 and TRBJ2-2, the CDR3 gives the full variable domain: DTGVSQNPRHKITKRGQNVTFRCDPISEHNRLYWYRQTLGQGPEFLTYFQNEAQLEKSRLLSDRFSAERPKGSFSTLEIQRTEQGDSAMYLCASSPTSGVNTGELFFGEGSRLTVL.

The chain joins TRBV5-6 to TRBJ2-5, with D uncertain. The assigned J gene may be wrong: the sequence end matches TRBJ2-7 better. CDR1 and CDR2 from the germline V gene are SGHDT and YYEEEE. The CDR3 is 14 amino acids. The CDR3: CASSLGWMSYEQYF. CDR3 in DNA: TGTGCCAGCAGCCTTGGCTGGATGTCGTACGAGCAGTACTTC.

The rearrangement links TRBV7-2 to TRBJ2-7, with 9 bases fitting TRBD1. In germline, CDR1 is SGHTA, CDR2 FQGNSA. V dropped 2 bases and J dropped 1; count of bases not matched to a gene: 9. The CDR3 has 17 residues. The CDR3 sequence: CASSLHHTGGSSYEQYF. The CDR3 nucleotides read TGTGCCAGCAGCTTACATCACACAGGGGGCTCATCCTACGAGCAGTACTTC.

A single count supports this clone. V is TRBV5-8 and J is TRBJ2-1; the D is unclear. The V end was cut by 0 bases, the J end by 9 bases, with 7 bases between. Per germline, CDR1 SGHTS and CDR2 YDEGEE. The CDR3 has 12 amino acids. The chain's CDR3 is CASSLGWGEQFF. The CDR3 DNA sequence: TGTGCCAGCAGCTTGGGATGGGGTGAGCAGTTCTTC.

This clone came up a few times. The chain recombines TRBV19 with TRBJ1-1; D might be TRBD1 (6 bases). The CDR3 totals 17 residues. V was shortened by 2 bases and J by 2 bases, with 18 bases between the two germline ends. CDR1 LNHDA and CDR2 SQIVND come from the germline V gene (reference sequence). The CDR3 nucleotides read TGTGCCAGTAGTATACTCCTATCGGGGGCGGGAAACACTGAAGCTTTCTTT. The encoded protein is CASSILLSGAGNTEAFF.

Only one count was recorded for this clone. Here the CDR3 reads CASSIGSSRLTGELFF. The CDR3 DNA reads as TGTGCCAGTAGTATAGGCTCGAGTAGGCTCACCGGGGAGCTGTTTTTT. The rearrangement uses TRBV19 and TRBJ2-2; no firm D call. The CDR3 loop spans 16 amino acids. CDR1 and CDR2 from the germline V gene are LNHDA and SQIVND (reference sequence). Between the trimmed V and J ends, which lost 1 base and 4 bases, there was a span of 13 bases.

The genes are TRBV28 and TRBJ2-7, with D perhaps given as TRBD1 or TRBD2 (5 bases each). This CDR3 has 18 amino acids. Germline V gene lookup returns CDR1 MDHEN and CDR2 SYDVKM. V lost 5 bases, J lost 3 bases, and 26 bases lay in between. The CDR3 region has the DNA TGTGCCAGCAGTCCAATGGGGCAGGGCGCGGGCACGATCTACGAGCAGTACTTC. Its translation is CASSPMGQGAGTIYEQYF.

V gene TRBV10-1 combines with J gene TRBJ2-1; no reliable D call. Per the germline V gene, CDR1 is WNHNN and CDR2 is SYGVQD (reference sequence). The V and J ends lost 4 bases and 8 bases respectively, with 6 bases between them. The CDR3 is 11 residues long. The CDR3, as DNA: TGCGCCAGCAGTGCAGTAGATGAGCAGTTCTTC. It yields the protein CASSAVDEQFF.

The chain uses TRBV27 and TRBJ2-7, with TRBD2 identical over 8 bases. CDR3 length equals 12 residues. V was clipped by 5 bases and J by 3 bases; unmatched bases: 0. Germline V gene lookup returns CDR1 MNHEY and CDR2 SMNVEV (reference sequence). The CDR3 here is CASSTSGYEQYF. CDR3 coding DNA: TGTGCCAGCAGTACTAGCGGCTACGAGCAGTACTTC.

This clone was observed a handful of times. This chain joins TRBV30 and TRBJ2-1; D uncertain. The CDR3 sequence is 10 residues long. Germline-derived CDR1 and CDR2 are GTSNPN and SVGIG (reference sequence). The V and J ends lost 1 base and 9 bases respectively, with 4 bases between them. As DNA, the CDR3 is TGTGCCTGGAGTGAGCGTGAGCAGTTCTTC. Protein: CAWSEREQFF.

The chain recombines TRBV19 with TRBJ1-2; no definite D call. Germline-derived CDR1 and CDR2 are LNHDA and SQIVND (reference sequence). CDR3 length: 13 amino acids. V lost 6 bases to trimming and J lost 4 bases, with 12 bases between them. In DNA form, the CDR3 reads TGTGCCAGTAGCCGGACGGTGCTCTATGGCTACACCTTC. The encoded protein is CASSRTVLYGYTF.